This passage covers 2 T cell receptor beta chains from one sample sequenced in a study of blood T cell repertoires in COVID-19. The repertoire was sequenced with immunoSEQ multiplex PCR; TCRdb's copy has only in-frame clones and lacks some. Altogether approximately 170,000 clones are present, approximately 89% being singletons, with the ten largest covering under 0.85%. Specimen: PBMCs or T cells enriched from blood (not recorded which). These receptors originate from a woman between 18 and 29 years old who had recovered from COVID-19.

V usage is TRBV12-3 or TRBV12-4 and J usage is TRBJ2-4; maybe TRBD1 (7 bases). Trimming pared 6 bases from V and 7 bases from J, leaving 13 bases between. This CDR3 has 13 residues. Here the CDR3 DNA reads TGTGCCAGCAGCCCCAGGGGGGTGAACATTCAGTACTTC. This sequence encodes CASSPRGVNIQYF.

The chain carries TRBV2 and TRBJ1-5; maybe TRBD1 (5 bases). Germline lookup yields CDR1 SNHLY and CDR2 FYNNEI. The V end was cut by 2 bases, the J end by 1 base, with 9 bases between. The CDR3 runs 15 residues. CDR3: CASSEQGSSNQPQHF. Here the CDR3 DNA reads TGTGCCAGCAGTGAACAGGGCTCCAGCAATCAGCCCCAGCATTTT.